The present T cell receptor beta chain was sequenced within a study of Graves' ophthalmopathy and Graves' hyperthyroidism (dated by TCRdb to 2017 to 2018). Notes on the research overall: Peripheral blood was collected at initial diagnosis, before any treatment. TCR beta repertoire signatures were used to distinguish Graves' ophthalmopathy from Graves' hyperthyroidism and to predict progression to ophthalmopathy. In total, some 130 blood samples were TCR-sequenced: approximately 42 ophthalmopathy, some 75 hyperthyroidism and some 17 hyperthyroidism-to-ophthalmopathy patients. To explore V-J signatures that separate ophthalmopathy from hyperthyroidism, a discovery set of approximately 100 patients was enrolled, consisting of fewer than 45 with ophthalmopathy and around 60 with stable hyperthyroidism. An independent validation cohort comprised 18 hyperthyroidism patients and over 15 patients who later progressed from hyperthyroidism to ophthalmopathy. T-cell repertoires of thyroid tissue and blood were compared in over five hyperthyroidism patients. Following sample collection, hyperthyroidism patients were given methimazole at a starting dose of 30 mg daily, and ophthalmopathy patients were given high-dose intravenous methylprednisolone. General conclusions and limits of the study: Ophthalmopathy was separated from stable hyperthyroidism by the 13-signature model with about 88% sensitivity and around 81% specificity in cross-validation and with 80%/75% in the test set. Most expanded thyroid clonotypes with a frequency above 0.001 also appeared in blood, which suggests that blood repertoires may reflect the immune response in the thyroid. In validation, the model predicted ophthalmopathy progression with about 70% sensitivity and around 72% specificity; some 13 predicted patients were CT-confirmed with GO in a median of approximately 6.5 months. No statistical method was used to predetermine the sample size, and group allocation was not hidden from the investigators.

Worth noting for this clonotype: The target of this receptor is not known. No qualities accompany the bases; no much larger clone lies one base away.

V lost 0 bases and J lost 4 bases, and the count of bases not matched to a germline gene is 3. The CDR3 covers 14 residues, taking in both the cysteine and the phenylalanine. Only the CDR3 DNA stays, 42 bases, in frame from base 1. CDR1 is given as SEHNR and CDR2 as FQNEAQ, both from the germline V gene (reference sequence). A patient counted as having stable hyperthyroidism if there was no progression to ophthalmopathy within 18 months of follow-up. The hyperthyroidism patients were 18 to 65 years old and newly diagnosed, with a disease duration of less than 2 months. Patients were excluded if they had other autoimmune diseases, uncontrolled infections, pregnancy or lactation. Clinical symptoms, serum thyroxine, TRAb, thyroid ultrasound and orbital computed tomography formed the basis of the diagnosis. Ficoll-Paque density gradient centrifugation was used to isolate PBMCs from around 10 ml of fresh peripheral blood. Total RNA was extracted using Trizol reagent, and RNA quality was checked on an Agilent 2100 Bioanalyzer.

For repertoire sequencing, the TCR beta CDR3 regions were amplified from RNA transcripts. A first-round RT-PCR used HTBI primers with the Qiagen OneStep RT-PCR kit, followed by a second-round multiplex PCR, size selection and purification. Sequencing of the libraries was carried out on an Illumina HiSeq2000 in paired-end mode with 100 bp reads. Processing in the source paper ran as follows. SOAPnuke was used for read processing, and reads with adapters, uncalled bases, a mean Phred below 15, or no exact constant-primer or identifier match were discarded. High-quality paired reads were merged with COPE v1.2.5. Unique nucleotide sequences were defined as clonotypes and aligned to IMGT TRB V, D and J references using MiTCR v1.1. Only V-J combinations with frequency above 0.0001 were analysed, covering about 99% of repertoires. For each V-J combination, a TCR clonal expansion and chaos score was defined as the ratio of F50 clonal expansion to chaos observed in the TCRdist matrix. Features were reduced by Welch's t-statistics and random forest to more than 10 V-J combinations, which fed a naive Bayes classifier. The Morisita-Horn index was used to measure how similar the thyroid and blood repertoires were. Using fastp trimming at Q25 and MiXCR clonotype assembly, TCRdb reanalyzed the public sequencing data and kept in-frame beta chains. Each CDR3 protein appears once, grouped with its most common genes and DNA. TCRdb, rather than the study authors, made the V and J calls. The sample has 35,000 to 45,000 distinct CDR3 sequences on record, 45% to 55% of them singletons. Together, the top ten hold approximately 25% of the sample.

The chain joins TRBV7-9 to TRBJ2-7; the junction holds 7 bases that match TRBD2. This clonotype originated in an adult woman with stable Graves' hyperthyroidism. The sample consisted of peripheral blood. This receptor carries the CDR3 CASSLAGGKYEQYF. The sequenced DNA is TGTGCCAGCAGCTTAGCGGGAGGGAAATACGAGCAGTACTTC.